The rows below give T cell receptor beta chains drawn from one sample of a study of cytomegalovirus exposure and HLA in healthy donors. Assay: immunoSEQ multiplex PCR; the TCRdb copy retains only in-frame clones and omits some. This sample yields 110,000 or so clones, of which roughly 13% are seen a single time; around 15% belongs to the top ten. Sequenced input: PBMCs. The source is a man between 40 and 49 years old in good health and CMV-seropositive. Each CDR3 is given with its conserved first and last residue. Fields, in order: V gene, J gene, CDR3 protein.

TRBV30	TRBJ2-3	CAWSRGLATDTQYF
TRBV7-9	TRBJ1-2	CASSFRDERGYTF
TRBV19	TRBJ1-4	CASRQTGKLFF
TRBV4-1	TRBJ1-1	CASSYQGQGNTEAFF
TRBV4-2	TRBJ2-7	CASSPSDSIYEQYF
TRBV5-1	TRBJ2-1	CASSPGGGSSYNEQFF
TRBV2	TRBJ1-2	CASSSGQGVGYTF
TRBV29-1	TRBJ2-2	CSAVLNTGELFF
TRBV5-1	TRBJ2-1	CASSWEVGAYNEQFF
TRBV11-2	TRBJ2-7	CASSLGHSYEQYF
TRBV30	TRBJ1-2	CAWSVGQGDRYTF
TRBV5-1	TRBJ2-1	CASSFNGGGSNEQFF
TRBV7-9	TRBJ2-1	CASSLGGLAAAPSYNEQFF
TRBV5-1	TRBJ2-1	CASSLGRIHGEQFF
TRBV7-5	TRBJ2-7	CARSSHNRGRRDEQYF
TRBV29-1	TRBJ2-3	CSALPSGTGEPDTQYF
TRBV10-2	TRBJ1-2	CASRNRGNNYGYTF
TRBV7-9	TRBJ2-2	CASSADTQANTGELFF
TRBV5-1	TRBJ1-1	CASTIVGGTEAFF
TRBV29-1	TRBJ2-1	CSVPFGPRSYNEQFF
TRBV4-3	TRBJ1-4	CASSQDLPATNEKLFF
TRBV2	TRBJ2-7	CASSDWGSREQYF
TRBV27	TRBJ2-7	CASKPGRGGFRPSYEQYF
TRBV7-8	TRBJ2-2	CASSPRVRAGGHTGELFF